The rows below give T cell receptor beta chains drawn from one sample of a study of T cell repertoires in cytomegalovirus infection. Antigens for these TCRs are unknown. TCRdb independently ran MiXCR on the reads; one entry per CDR3 protein. The repertoire includes roughly 500,000 distinct CDR3 sequences, 33% of them detected once, and about a sixth sits in the top ten. The material was cultured PBMCs, obtained from culture after CMV antigen stimulation. The receptors here all came from a human donor in good health (CMV status not recorded). Some clones in this sample may be carry-over from other donors' samples. The CDR3 runs from the conserved cysteine through the conserved F or W. The D gene is left open where the match is weak. Size is stated for part of the rows, as once, few or many counts, or as a class when the clone is expanded.

14	-	TRBJ2-1	TRBV15	-	CATSRGDSNNEQFF	TGTGCCACCAGCAGAGGTGACTCAAACAATGAGCAGTTCTTC
14	-	TRBJ2-5	TRBV7-2	few	CASSLSVAEETQYF	TGTGCCAGCAGCTTATCTGTAGCGGAAGAGACCCAGTACTTC
16	-	TRBJ1-6	TRBV5-1	-	CASSWGRSGVNSPLHF	TGCGCCAGCAGCTGGGGTAGATCAGGGGTCAATTCACCCCTCCACTTT
16	TRBD2	TRBJ2-1	TRBV24-1	-	CATSDLTSGAYNEQFF	TGTGCCACCAGTGATCTAACTAGCGGGGCTTACAATGAGCAGTTCTTC
17	TRBD1	TRBJ2-2	TRBV6-2/TRBV6-3	-	CASSYSARTGHTGELFF	TGTGCCAGCAGTTACTCGGCGAGGACAGGGCACACCGGGGAGCTGTTTTTT
16	-	TRBJ2-1	TRBV19	-	CATRQGGRSSYNEQFF	TGTGCCACCCGACAGGGAGGGCGGAGCTCCTACAATGAGCAGTTCTTC
14	-	TRBJ2-1	TRBV6-4	-	CASSDERVNNEQFF	TGTGCCAGCAGTGATGAGAGAGTAAATAATGAGCAGTTCTTC
15	-	TRBJ2-1	TRBV27	-	CASSSTTVSVDEQFF	TGTGCCAGCAGTTCAACCACGGTTTCCGTCGATGAGCAGTTCTTC
12	-	TRBJ1-4	TRBV24-1	-	CATSPWGEKLFF	TGTGCCACCAGCCCATGGGGAGAAAAACTGTTTTTT
15	TRBD1	TRBJ2-3	TRBV7-2	few	CASSLRARGPDTQYF	TGTGCCAGCAGCTTACGCGCCAGGGGGCCAGATACGCAGTATTTT
11	-	TRBJ2-2	TRBV19	-	CASLGTGELFF	TGTGCCAGTTTGGGTACCGGGGAGCTGTTTTTT
15	TRBD1	TRBJ2-5	TRBV10-3	-	CAISPGQGSQETQYF	TGTGCCATCAGTCCCGGACAGGGGTCCCAAGAGACCCAGTACTTC
13	TRBD1	TRBJ1-2	TRBV28	few	CATLVQGVYGYTF	TGTGCCACCTTGGTGCAGGGGGTGTATGGCTACACCTTC
14	TRBD1	TRBJ2-1	TRBV12-3/TRBV12-4	many	CASSLTGDLHEQFF	TGTGCCAGCAGTTTGACAGGGGATCTCCATGAGCAGTTCTTC
15	-	TRBJ2-7	TRBV11-1	few	CASSLAATEAYEQYF	TGTGCCAGCAGCTTAGCGGCCACGGAGGCGTACGAGCAGTACTTC
12	-	TRBJ2-3	TRBV12-3/TRBV12-4	many	CASSITTDTQYF	TGTGCCAGCAGCATTACGACAGATACGCAGTATTTT
16	-	TRBJ1-4	TRBV7-6	few	CASSFQSHTLSEKLFF	TGTGCCAGCAGCTTCCAAAGCCACACGCTCTCCGAAAAACTGTTTTTT
14	-	TRBJ2-1	TRBV28	-	CASRPQGNYNEQFF	TGTGCCAGCAGGCCACAGGGAAACTACAATGAGCAGTTCTTC
17	TRBD2	TRBJ2-5	TRBV7-3	-	CASSFVGAGGPQETQYF	TGTGCCAGCAGCTTCGTTGGAGCGGGAGGGCCCCAAGAGACCCAGTACTTC
14	TRBD1	TRBJ1-1	TRBV7-9	few	CASSFQGGSTEAFF	TGTGCCAGCAGCTTCCAGGGGGGCAGCACTGAAGCTTTCTTT
12	-	TRBJ2-3	TRBV20-1	once	CSARDRTDTQYF	TGCAGTGCTAGAGACCGCACAGATACGCAGTATTTT
15	-	TRBJ2-3	TRBV7-8	many	CASSLGGAPQDTQYF	TGTGCCAGCAGCTTGGGGGGAGCCCCGCAAGATACGCAGTATTTT
19	TRBD1	TRBJ1-5	TRBV10-3	-	CAISESTLGTGYSNQPQHF	TGTGCCATCAGTGAGTCGACTCTTGGGACAGGTTATAGCAATCAGCCCCAGCATTTT
16	TRBD2	TRBJ2-3	TRBV12-3/TRBV12-4	many	CASSLGLAGPTDTQYF	TGTGCCAGCAGTTTAGGGCTAGCGGGGCCCACAGATACGCAGTATTTT
13	TRBD1	TRBJ2-7	TRBV27	-	CASTRTGSYEQYF	TGTGCCAGCACGAGGACAGGATCCTACGAGCAGTACTTC
13	-	TRBJ1-2	TRBV18	-	CASSPPGSDGYTF	TGTGCCAGCTCACCCCCAGGAAGCGATGGCTACACCTTC
15	TRBD2	TRBJ2-7	TRBV7-2	few	CASSRTGLATYEQYF	TGTGCCAGCAGCCGGACGGGACTAGCTACCTACGAGCAGTACTTC
13	-	TRBJ1-2	TRBV6-6	-	CASSAQGGNGYTF	TGTGCCAGCAGTGCACAGGGAGGGAATGGCTACACCTTC
13	-	TRBJ2-2	TRBV20-1	-	CSARPPNTGELFF	TGCAGTGCCCGACCACCGAACACCGGGGAGCTGTTTTTT
14	TRBD2	TRBJ2-7	TRBV7-2	many	CASSSHSTSGREYF	TGTGCCAGCAGCTCCCACTCGACTAGCGGGAGGGAGTACTTC
18	TRBD2	TRBJ2-2	TRBV10-3	-	CAISESFMGLGAAGELFF	TGTGCCATCAGTGAGTCTTTTATGGGACTAGGGGCCGCCGGGGAGCTGTTTTTT
13	TRBD2	TRBJ2-5	TRBV5-1	few	CASSLVTSGDQYF	TGCGCCAGCAGCTTGGTGACTAGCGGCGACCAGTACTTC
14	TRBD1	TRBJ1-4	TRBV7-2	many	CASSPGQGSEKLFF	TGTGCCAGCAGCCCCGGACAGGGAAGTGAAAAACTGTTTTTT
14	-	TRBJ2-7	TRBV7-6	-	CASSFDRTVNEQYF	TGTGCCAGCAGCTTTGACCGGACAGTCAACGAGCAGTACTTC
15	TRBD1	TRBJ1-1	TRBV7-9	-	CASSNSLDRVTEAFF	TGTGCCAGCAGCAATAGCCTTGACAGGGTCACTGAAGCTTTCTTT
16	TRBD2	TRBJ2-1	TRBV12-3/TRBV12-4	many	CASSQRLAGVSDEQFF	TGTGCCAGCAGTCAAAGACTAGCGGGAGTTTCGGATGAGCAGTTCTTC
14	-	TRBJ2-2	TRBV9	-	CASSETLITGELFF	TGTGCCAGCAGCGAGACGCTAATAACCGGGGAGCTGTTTTTT
14	TRBD2	TRBJ2-1	TRBV4-1	few	CASSQDPPSGNPFF	TGCGCCAGCAGCCAAGATCCCCCTAGCGGGAACCCGTTCTTC
16	TRBD1	TRBJ2-3	TRBV5-5	-	CASSFTDRAFTDTQYF	TGTGCCAGCAGCTTTACTGACAGGGCCTTCACAGATACGCAGTATTTT
16	TRBD2	TRBJ2-1	TRBV7-9	few	CASSPAGGRGGNEQFF	TGTGCCAGCAGCCCGGCGGGGGGGAGGGGGGGGAATGAGCAGTTCTTC
13	-	TRBJ1-4	TRBV7-2	many	CASSSWTDEKLFF	TGTGCCAGCAGCTCCTGGACAGATGAAAAACTGTTTTTT
13	-	TRBJ2-5	TRBV29-1	-	CSGSSGVQETQYF	TGCAGCGGGTCCTCCGGGGTCCAAGAGACCCAGTACTTC
15	TRBD2	TRBJ2-7	TRBV9	few	CASSVGLAGNYEQYF	TGTGCCAGCAGCGTAGGGCTAGCGGGCAATTACGAGCAGTACTTC
17	TRBD2	TRBJ2-2	TRBV5-4	many	CASSLAWREGYTGELFF	TGTGCCAGCAGCTTGGCCTGGCGGGAGGGCTACACCGGGGAGCTGTTTTTT
17	TRBD2	TRBJ2-1	TRBV24-1	few	CATSAHVSGIAYNEQFF	TGTGCCACCAGTGCCCACGTTAGCGGGATCGCCTACAATGAGCAGTTCTTC
15	-	TRBJ2-2	TRBV4-1	-	CASSHAGISTGELFF	TGCGCCAGCAGCCACGCGGGAATAAGTACCGGGGAGCTGTTTTTT
18	-	TRBJ1-6	TRBV7-2	-	CASSGLEGDNPLISPLHF	TGTGCCAGCAGCGGTCTGGAGGGAGACAACCCACTCATTTCACCCCTCCACTTT
16	TRBD2	TRBJ2-1	TRBV10-3	-	CAISEGTSGNYNEQFF	TGTGCCATCAGTGAGGGGACTAGCGGGAACTACAATGAGCAGTTCTTC
17	TRBD2	TRBJ2-7	TRBV6-5	few	CASSHATSGGTGYEQYF	TGTGCCAGCAGCCACGCCACTAGCGGAGGCACAGGATACGAGCAGTACTTC
15	-	TRBJ1-2	TRBV7-8	many	CASSLGGRLNYGYTF	TGTGCCAGCAGCTTAGGTGGCCGACTGAACTATGGCTACACCTTC
14	TRBD1	TRBJ1-2	TRBV6-1	-	CASRGTGIVYGYTF	TGTGCCAGCAGAGGGACAGGGATTGTCTATGGCTACACCTTC
14	TRBD2	TRBJ2-4	TRBV7-2	many	CASSQTSGRDIQYF	TGTGCCAGCAGCCAAACTAGCGGGAGAGACATTCAGTACTTC
13	TRBD2	TRBJ2-7	TRBV12-3/TRBV12-4	-	CASTVSGTYEQYF	TGTGCCAGCACCGTTAGCGGGACCTACGAGCAGTACTTC
14	-	TRBJ1-6	TRBV7-9	-	CASRMAGLDSPLHF	TGTGCCAGCAGAATGGCGGGGTTGGATTCACCCCTCCACTTT
14	-	TRBJ1-1	TRBV9	-	CASSVEGKGTEAFF	TGTGCCAGCAGCGTAGAAGGGAAGGGCACTGAAGCTTTCTTT
14	TRBD2	TRBJ2-7	TRBV7-2	few	CASSLMAGAGEQYF	TGTGCCAGCAGCTTAATGGCGGGAGCCGGCGAGCAGTACTTC
15	TRBD2	TRBJ2-7	TRBV7-2	-	CASSKAGGSFYEQYF	TGTGCCAGCAGCAAAGCGGGAGGTTCCTTCTACGAGCAGTACTTC
13	TRBD2	TRBJ2-7	TRBV7-8	few	CASSIGLATEQYF	TGTGCCAGCAGCATAGGACTAGCCACCGAGCAGTACTTC
13	-	TRBJ2-3	TRBV12-3/TRBV12-4	many	CASSRRGTDTQYF	TGTGCCAGCAGCCGCAGGGGCACAGATACGCAGTATTTT